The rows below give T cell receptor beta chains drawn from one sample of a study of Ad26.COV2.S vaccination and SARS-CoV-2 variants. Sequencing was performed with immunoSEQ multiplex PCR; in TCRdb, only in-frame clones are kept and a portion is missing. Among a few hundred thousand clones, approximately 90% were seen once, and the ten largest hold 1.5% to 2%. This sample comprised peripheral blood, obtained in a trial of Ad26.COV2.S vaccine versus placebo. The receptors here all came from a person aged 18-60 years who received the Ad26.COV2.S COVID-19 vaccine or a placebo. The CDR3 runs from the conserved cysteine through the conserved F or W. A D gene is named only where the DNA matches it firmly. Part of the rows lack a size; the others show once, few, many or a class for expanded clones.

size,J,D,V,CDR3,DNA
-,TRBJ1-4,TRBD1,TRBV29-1,CSVGDRANEKLFF,TGCAGCGTTGGTGACAGGGCGAATGAAAAACTGTTTTTT
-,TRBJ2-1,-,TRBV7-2,CASMSASDYNEQFF,TGTGCCAGCATGTCTGCTTCGGACTACAATGAGCAGTTCTTC
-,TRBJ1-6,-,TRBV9,CASSEGQNNSPLHF,TGTGCCAGCAGCGAGGGTCAGAACAATTCACCCCTCCACTTT
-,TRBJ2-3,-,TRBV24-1,CATSDPTGGLTDTQYF,TGTGCCACCAGTGATCCCACCGGCGGACTTACAGATACGCAGTATTTT
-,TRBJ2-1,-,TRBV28,CASSLYGPDEQFF,TGTGCCAGCAGTTTATACGGCCCCGATGAGCAGTTCTTC
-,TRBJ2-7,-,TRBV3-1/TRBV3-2,CASSQGEYEQYF,TGTGCCAGCAGCCAAGGGGAATACGAGCAGTACTTC
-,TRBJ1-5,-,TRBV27,CASSLPNQPQHF,TGTGCCAGCAGTTTGCCGAATCAGCCCCAGCATTTT
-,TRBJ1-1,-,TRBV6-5,CASRQGEAFF,TGTGCCAGCAGACAGGGTGAAGCTTTCTTT
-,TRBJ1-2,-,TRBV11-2,CASSPDRHYGYTF,TGTGCCAGCAGCCCGGACAGACACTATGGCTACACCTTC
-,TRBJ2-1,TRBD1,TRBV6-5,CASSTRDRIANEQFF,TGTGCCAGCAGTACCCGGGACAGGATAGCTAATGAGCAGTTCTTC
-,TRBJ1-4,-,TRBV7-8,CASSLVADSRNEKLFF,TGTGCCAGCAGCTTAGTGGCGGACAGCCGAAATGAAAAACTGTTTTTT
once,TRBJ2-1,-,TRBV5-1,CASSLSGHKGYEQFF,TGCGCCAGCAGCTTAAGCGGTCACAAAGGTTATGAGCAGTTCTTC
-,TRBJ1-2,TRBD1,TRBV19,CASRTPGQAYGYTF,TGTGCCAGTAGAACTCCGGGACAGGCATATGGCTACACCTTC
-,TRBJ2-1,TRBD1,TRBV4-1,CASSPGQGSSYNEQFF,TGCGCCAGCAGCCCAGGACAGGGATCCTCCTACAATGAGCAGTTCTTC
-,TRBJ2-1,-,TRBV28,CAAEQGPYNEQFF,TGTGCCGCCGAGCAGGGGCCTTACAATGAGCAGTTCTTC
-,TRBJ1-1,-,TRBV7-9,CASSFFGGGLAEAFF,TGTGCCAGCAGCTTTTTCGGTGGGGGGTTAGCTGAAGCTTTCTTT
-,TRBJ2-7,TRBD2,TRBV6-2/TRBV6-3,CASSSLGLGFLEQYF,TGTGCCAGCAGTTCTTTGGGACTAGGTTTTTTGGAGCAGTACTTC
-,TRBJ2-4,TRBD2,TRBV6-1,CASSESWGGGNIQYF,TGTGCCAGCAGTGAGTCGTGGGGGGGTGGGAACATTCAGTACTTC
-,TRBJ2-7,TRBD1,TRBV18,CASSPRDRGPYEQYF,TGTGCCAGCTCACCACGGGACAGGGGACCCTACGAGCAGTACTTC
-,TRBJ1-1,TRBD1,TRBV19,CASRTGVNTEAFF,TGTGCCAGCCGGACAGGGGTGAACACTGAAGCTTTCTTT
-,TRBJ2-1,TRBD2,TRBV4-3,CASSQDLAGGNNEQFF,TGCGCCAGCAGCCAAGATCTAGCGGGGGGAAACAATGAGCAGTTCTTC
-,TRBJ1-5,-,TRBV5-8,CASRRETGGSNQPQHF,TGTGCCAGCAGACGGGAAACGGGGGGGAGCAATCAGCCCCAGCATTTT
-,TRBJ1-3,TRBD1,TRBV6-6,CASSHRQGFSGNTIYF,TGTGCCAGCAGTCACAGACAGGGATTCTCTGGAAACACCATATATTTT
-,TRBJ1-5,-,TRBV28,CASSRREVGQPQHF,TGTGCCAGCAGCCGCAGGGAAGTGGGTCAGCCCCAGCATTTT
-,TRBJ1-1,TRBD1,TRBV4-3,CASSHNVNRGLNTEAFF,TGCGCCAGCAGCCACAACGTGAACAGGGGATTGAACACTGAAGCTTTCTTT
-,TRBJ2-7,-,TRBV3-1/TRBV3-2,CASSQPGSYEQYF,TGTGCCAGCAGCCAACCGGGGAGCTACGAGCAGTACTTC
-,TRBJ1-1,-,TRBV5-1,CASSPEFMTGNTEAFF,TGCGCCAGCAGTCCAGAATTTATGACAGGGAACACTGAAGCTTTCTTT
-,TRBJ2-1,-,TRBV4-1,CASSPPGGRAGDGSYNEQFF,TGCGCCAGCAGCCCCCCGGGGGGCAGGGCGGGGGACGGGTCCTACAATGAGCAGTTCTTC
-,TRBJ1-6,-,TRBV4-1,CASSQVFSVNSPLHF,TGCGCCAGCAGCCAAGTATTCTCGGTTAATTCACCCCTCCACTTT
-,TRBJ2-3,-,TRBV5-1,CASSFKGVTDTQYF,TGCGCCAGCAGCTTTAAAGGGGTCACAGATACGCAGTATTTT
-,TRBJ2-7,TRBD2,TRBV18,CASSPQTSGGTYEQYF,TGTGCCAGCTCACCACAGACTAGCGGGGGTACCTACGAGCAGTACTTC
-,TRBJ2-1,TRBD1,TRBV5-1,CASSYYGTGGWNEQFF,TGCGCCAGCAGTTATTACGGGACAGGGGGCTGGAATGAGCAGTTCTTC
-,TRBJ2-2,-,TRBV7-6,CASSFPSSGGGSSSNTGELFF,TGTGCCAGCAGCTTTCCAAGTTCTGGCGGGGGCAGCTCATCGAACACCGGGGAGCTGTTTTTT
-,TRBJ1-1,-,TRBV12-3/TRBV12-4,CASSFSVPEAFF,TGTGCCAGCAGTTTTTCCGTCCCTGAAGCTTTCTTT
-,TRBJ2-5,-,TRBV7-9,CASSLGRLGQETQYF,TGTGCCAGCAGCTTAGGAAGACTAGGTCAAGAGACCCAGTACTTC
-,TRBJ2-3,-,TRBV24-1,CATKGSTSTDTQYF,TGTGCCACCAAAGGGAGCACTAGCACAGATACGCAGTATTTT
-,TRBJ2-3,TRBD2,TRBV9,CASSGSGAAQYF,TGTGCCAGCAGCGGGAGCGGGGCGGCGCAGTATTTT
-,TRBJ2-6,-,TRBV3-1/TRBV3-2,CASSQEGGLISGANVLTF,TGTGCCAGCAGCCAAGAGGGCGGGTTAATCTCTGGGGCCAACGTCCTGACTTTC
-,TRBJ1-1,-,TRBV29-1,CSVEDPQGQGTEAFF,TGCAGCGTTGAAGACCCACAAGGGCAAGGCACTGAAGCTTTCTTT
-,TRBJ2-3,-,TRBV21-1,CASSTSWRNPWGLTIPTDTQYF,TGTGCCAGCAGCACCAGTTGGCGGAACCCGTGGGGACTGACTATACCCACAGATACGCAGTATTTT
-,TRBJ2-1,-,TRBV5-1,CASSHLSSAGNEQFF,TGCGCCAGCAGCCACCTCAGTAGTGCGGGCAATGAGCAGTTCTTC